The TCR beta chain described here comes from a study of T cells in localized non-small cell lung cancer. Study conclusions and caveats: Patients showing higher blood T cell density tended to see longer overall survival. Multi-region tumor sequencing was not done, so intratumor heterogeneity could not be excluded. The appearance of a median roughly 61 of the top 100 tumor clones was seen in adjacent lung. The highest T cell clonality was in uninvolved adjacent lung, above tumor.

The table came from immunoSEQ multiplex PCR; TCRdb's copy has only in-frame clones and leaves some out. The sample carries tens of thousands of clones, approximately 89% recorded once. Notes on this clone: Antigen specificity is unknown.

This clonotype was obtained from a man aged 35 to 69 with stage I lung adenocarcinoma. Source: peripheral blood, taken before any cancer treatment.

DNA for the CDR3: TGCAGCGTTGTCACCGGGACCGCAGGCGGGGAGCTGTTTTTT. It encodes CSVVTGTAGGELFF. This chain joins TRBV29-1 and TRBJ2-2, with D possibly called TRBD1 or TRBD2 (5 bases each). V lost 4 bases and J lost 7, with 16 bases in between. The germline gives CDR1 SQVTM, CDR2 ANQGSEA. The CDR3 covers 14 residues.